This is a list of T cell receptor beta chains from one sample in a study of circulating CD8 cells and anti-PD-1 response in melanoma. TCRdb reanalysed the reads using MiXCR and keeps one entry per CDR3 protein. The table includes over a thousand distinct CDR3 sequences, 6% to 8.5% detected once. Sequences were derived from CD8+ T cells from PBMCs, sampled at baseline or after one month of anti-PD-1 therapy (not recorded which). The origin of the receptors is a human donor with melanoma. The CDR3 runs from the conserved cysteine through the conserved F or W. Each record gives: clone size, J gene, V gene, D gene, CDR3 protein, CDR3 DNA. D genes are given only for firm matches. Size values are once, few and many counts, or a class for expanded clones, and some rows have none.

clone_size: few
j_call: TRBJ2-1
v_call: TRBV6-1
d_call: TRBD2
cdr3_aa: CASSDLLREGLNEQFF
cdr3_nt: TGCGCCAGCAGTGACCTACTCCGGGAGGGGCTCAATGAGCAGTTCTTC

clone_size: large
j_call: TRBJ2-1
v_call: TRBV7-2
d_call: NA
cdr3_aa: CASSFQGSEQFF
cdr3_nt: TGTGCCAGCAGCTTTCAGGGTAGTGAGCAGTTCTTC

clone_size: medium-sized
j_call: TRBJ1-6
v_call: TRBV27
d_call: NA
cdr3_aa: CASGNLGSVNSPLHF
cdr3_nt: TGTGCCAGCGGGAACCTCGGGAGTGTTAATTCACCCCTCCACTTT

clone_size: medium-sized
j_call: TRBJ2-5
v_call: TRBV7-2
d_call: TRBD2
cdr3_aa: CASSLVGTRTSGIVVETQYF
cdr3_nt: TGTGCCAGCAGCTTAGTCGGGACCAGGACTAGCGGGATAGTGGTAGAGACCCAGTACTTC

clone_size: large
j_call: TRBJ2-7
v_call: TRBV11-2
d_call: NA
cdr3_aa: CASSLEYRDKDEQYF
cdr3_nt: TGTGCCAGCAGCTTAGAATATCGGGACAAAGACGAGCAGTACTTC

clone_size: medium-sized
j_call: TRBJ2-7
v_call: TRBV7-2
d_call: NA
cdr3_aa: CASSLVTAGYEQYF
cdr3_nt: TGTGCCAGCAGCTTAGTGACAGCGGGCTACGAGCAGTACTTC

clone_size: medium-sized
j_call: TRBJ1-2
v_call: TRBV4-1
d_call: TRBD1
cdr3_aa: CASSQDRGGGYGYTF
cdr3_nt: TGCGCCAGCAGCCAAGATCGAGGGGGCGGCTATGGCTACACCTTC

clone_size: medium-sized
j_call: TRBJ1-2
v_call: TRBV19
d_call: NA
cdr3_aa: CASSNANYGYTF
cdr3_nt: TGTGCCAGTAGTAACGCTAACTATGGCTACACCTTC

clone_size: large
j_call: TRBJ2-7
v_call: TRBV3-1
d_call: NA
cdr3_aa: CASSQDLSYSYEQYF
cdr3_nt: TGTGCCAGCAGCCAAGATCTATCGTACTCCTACGAGCAGTACTTC

clone_size: NA
j_call: TRBJ1-2
v_call: TRBV2
d_call: NA
cdr3_aa: CASSERDGGENYGYTF
cdr3_nt: TGTGCCAGCAGTGAACGGGACGGTGGGGAAAACTATGGCTACACCTTC

clone_size: medium-sized
j_call: TRBJ2-3
v_call: TRBV24-1
d_call: NA
cdr3_aa: CATSGLEFSTDTQYF
cdr3_nt: TGTGCCACCAGTGGGCTTGAGTTTAGCACAGATACGCAGTATTTT

clone_size: medium-sized
j_call: TRBJ2-7
v_call: TRBV7-2
d_call: NA
cdr3_aa: CASSFPNEQYF
cdr3_nt: TGTGCCAGCAGCTTTCCCAACGAGCAGTACTTC

clone_size: medium-sized
j_call: TRBJ2-1
v_call: TRBV29-1
d_call: TRBD2
cdr3_aa: CSVEGGNYNEQFF
cdr3_nt: TGCAGCGTTGAGGGGGGGAACTACAATGAGCAGTTCTTC

clone_size: medium-sized
j_call: TRBJ2-1
v_call: TRBV28
d_call: TRBD1
cdr3_aa: CASREQGRVNNEQFF
cdr3_nt: TGTGCCAGCAGGGAACAGGGGCGAGTGAACAATGAGCAGTTCTTC

clone_size: medium-sized
j_call: TRBJ2-1
v_call: TRBV19
d_call: NA
cdr3_aa: CASGFAGMAYNEQFF
cdr3_nt: TGTGCCAGTGGCTTTGCGGGGATGGCCTACAATGAGCAGTTCTTC

clone_size: medium-sized
j_call: TRBJ2-1
v_call: TRBV2
d_call: TRBD2
cdr3_aa: CASTEGGGGAYNEQFF
cdr3_nt: TGTGCCAGCACCGAAGGGGGCGGGGGGGCTTACAATGAGCAGTTCTTC

clone_size: medium-sized
j_call: TRBJ2-1
v_call: TRBV28
d_call: NA
cdr3_aa: CACYKNRVAYNEQFF
cdr3_nt: TGTGCCTGCTACAAGAACAGGGTCGCTTACAATGAGCAGTTCTTC

clone_size: few
j_call: TRBJ1-2
v_call: TRBV5-6
d_call: NA
cdr3_aa: CASSRWTGHPPNYGYTF
cdr3_nt: TGTGCCAGCAGCCGGTGGACGGGACACCCCCCTAACTATGGCTACACCTTC

clone_size: large
j_call: TRBJ2-2
v_call: TRBV10-3
d_call: NA
cdr3_aa: CASWGHGDTGELFF
cdr3_nt: TGTGCCAGTTGGGGACATGGGGACACCGGGGAGCTGTTTTTT

clone_size: medium-sized
j_call: TRBJ2-1
v_call: TRBV9
d_call: NA
cdr3_aa: CASSPQPSMSSYNEQFF
cdr3_nt: TGTGCCAGCAGCCCTCAGCCCTCTATGAGCTCCTACAATGAGCAGTTCTTC

clone_size: medium-sized
j_call: TRBJ2-7
v_call: TRBV28
d_call: TRBD2
cdr3_aa: CASSLGSGGPYEQYF
cdr3_nt: TGTGCCAGCAGCTTGGGGAGCGGGGGCCCCTACGAGCAGTACTTC

clone_size: medium-sized
j_call: TRBJ2-1
v_call: TRBV6-5
d_call: TRBD2
cdr3_aa: CASSELAGGLWGNEQFF
cdr3_nt: TGTGCCAGCAGTGAGCTAGCGGGGGGCCTCTGGGGCAATGAGCAGTTCTTC

clone_size: medium-sized
j_call: TRBJ2-1
v_call: TRBV11-2
d_call: TRBD2
cdr3_aa: CASSLDGSSGGSSYNEQFF
cdr3_nt: TGTGCCAGCAGCTTAGATGGAAGTAGCGGGGGCAGCTCCTACAATGAGCAGTTCTTC